These 6 T cell receptor beta chains were sequenced from one sample in a study of cytomegalovirus exposure and HLA in healthy donors (dated by TCRdb to 2015 to 2018). Libraries were constructed by the immunoSEQ multiplex PCR assay. For the multiplex PCR, a mixture combining 60 forward primers for TCR Vbeta segments and 13 reverse primers for TCR Jbeta segments was used. Held by TCRdb, this immuneACCESS table contains in-frame sequences only and omits some clones. Under half of the omission traces to an unresolved V gene where checked; the cause of the rest is unknown. This sample gives roughly 140,000 clones in total; less than 65% of them show up just once. Together, the top ten hold under 3% of the sample. The sequenced sample was PBMCs. The source is a woman aged 30 to 39 in good health and CMV-seropositive.

The chain combines TRBV5-4 with TRBJ2-5; D is perhaps TRBD1 (6 bases). Germline-derived CDR1 and CDR2 are SGHNT and YYREEE (reference sequence). This CDR3 is built from 14 residues. Trimming removed 0 bases from V and 3 bases from J, with 9 bases in between. DNA of the CDR3: TGTGCCAGCAGCTTGGCGGCAGGGGAAGAGACCCAGTACTTC. Translation gives CASSLAAGEETQYF.

In this sample, this clone turned up once. The CDR3 sequence: CSVVIGDYGYTF. Here the CDR3 DNA reads TGCAGCGTTGTAATAGGGGACTATGGCTACACCTTC. The rearrangement links TRBV29-1 to TRBJ1-2; a possible D gene is TRBD1 (5 bases). Trimming stripped 4 bases from V and 3 bases from J, with 9 bases between. This CDR3 has 12 residues. The germline CDR1 and CDR2 sequences are SQVTM and ANQGSEA.

The genes are TRBV7-8 and TRBJ2-3; D may be TRBD2 (5 bases). Germline CDR1 SGHVS, CDR2 FQNEAQ. The length of the CDR3 is 14 residues. V was pared by 1 base and J by 1 base, with 6 bases between. Written as DNA, the CDR3 is TGTGCCAGCAGCTTAGGACTACGCACAGATACGCAGTATTTT. Its protein product is CASSLGLRTDTQYF.

V gene TRBV7-6 combines with J gene TRBJ2-5; weak D call: TRBD2 (5 bases). This CDR3 region has 13 residues. Looked up from germline, CDR1 is SGHVS and CDR2 is FNYEAQ. Trimming removed 2 bases from V and 5 bases from J, with 9 bases in between. The CDR3 DNA sequence: TGTGCCAGCAGCTTAATAGCGTTTGAGACCCAGTACTTC. Translation: CASSLIAFETQYF.

As for this clone: This specimen includes other DNA sequences encoding the same CDR3. The rearrangement uses TRBV27 and TRBJ1-3; D remains ambiguous. Germline-derived CDR1 and CDR2 are MNHEY and SMNVEV (reference sequence). This CDR3 region has 14 residues. Trimming cost V 3 bases and J 0 bases, with 6 bases left between them. Written as DNA, the CDR3 is TGTGCCAGCAGTTTCGGGTCCTCTGGAAACACCATATATTTT. Its protein product is CASSFGSSGNTIYF.

V and J are TRBV19 and TRBJ1-5, with TRBD1 identical over 8 bases. CDR3 size: 15 residues. Germline V lookup: CDR1 LNHDA, CDR2 SQIVND (reference sequence). Trimming cost V 5 bases and J 4 bases; bases outside gene matches: 7. This chain's CDR3 is CASSSDRGQNQPQHF. The CDR3 bases are TGTGCCAGTAGTTCCGACAGGGGCCAAAATCAGCCCCAGCATTTT. Using reference TRBV19 and TRBJ1-5 for the parts outside the CDR3, the full variable domain is DGGITQSPKYLFRKEGQNVTLSCEQNLNHDAMYWYRQDPGQGLRLIYYSQIVNDFQKGDIAEGYSVSREKKESFPLTVTSAQKNPTAFYLCASSSDRGQNQPQHFGDGTRLSIL.